The 28 T cell receptor beta chains below were found in one sample sequenced in a study of beta chain features in type 1 diabetes. Every isolated RNA sample was fully reverse transcribed, so sequencing captured expressed TCRB transcripts. Libraries were prepared by immunoSEQ multiplex PCR; TCRdb keeps only in-frame clonotypes and omits some of them. The table records hundreds of thousands of clones, roughly 16% of them present only once. Sequenced material: naive CD4+ T cells from blood. The receptors come from a man younger than 30 in good health.

A few counts support this clone. This CDR3 is CASSFDSNEQFF. The CDR3 region has the DNA TGCGCCAGCAGCTTCGACAGCAATGAGCAGTTCTTC. The chain uses TRBV5-1 and TRBJ2-1, with D possibly matching TRBD1 (5 bases). CDR3 length: 12 residues. Trimming stripped 2 bases from V and 6 bases from J, with 6 bases between. Germline V gene lookup returns CDR1 SGHRS and CDR2 YFSETQ.

About this clone: Germline is not matched at one junction end, which may reflect a read error. The CDR3 here is CSALDTEAFF. CDR3 nucleotide sequence: TGCAGTGCTTTAGACACGGAAGCTTTCTTT. The chain links TRBV20-1 to TRBJ1-1; D is ambiguous. The CDR3 is made up of 10 amino acids. Germline CDR1 is DFQATT and CDR2 is SNEGSKA (reference sequence).

This clone was detected only a few times. The chain carries TRBV7-9 and TRBJ1-4; weak D call: TRBD1 (5 bases). This CDR3 contains 16 residues. Germline V gives CDR1 SEHNR, CDR2 FQNEAQ (reference sequence). Trimming took 3 bases from V and 4 from J, leaving 15 bases between them. CDR3 in amino acids: CASSFRWGPDNEKLFF. CDR3 DNA: TGTGCCAGCAGCTTCCGGTGGGGACCTGATAATGAAAAACTGTTTTTT.

This clone was seen only a few times. The chain combines TRBV6-5 with TRBJ2-4, with D hard to call. V gave up 4 bases and J gave up 7 bases, with 8 bases separating them. Germline V lookup: CDR1 MNHEY, CDR2 SVGAGI. The CDR3 is made up of 12 amino acids. The CDR3 DNA reads TGTGCCAGCAGTTTCATGGTGAACATTCAGTACTTC. Translation gives CASSFMVNIQYF.

The chain links TRBV5-1 to TRBJ1-1; possibly TRBD1 for D (5 bases). The V end was cut by 0 bases, the J end by 2 bases, with 14 bases between. From germline, CDR1 is SGHRS and CDR2 YFSETQ. This CDR3 has 16 amino acids. CDR3 protein: CASSLGTGTANTEAFF. CDR3 sequence (DNA): TGCGCCAGCAGCTTGGGAACCGGGACGGCTAACACTGAAGCTTTCTTT.

This clone was picked up a small number of times. The V and J genes are TRBV7-9 and TRBJ1-5; 7 nucleotides match TRBD1. The germline V gene has CDR1 SEHNR and CDR2 FQNEAQ (reference sequence). Unmatched junction bases numbered 7, after V lost 5 bases and J lost 3 bases. The CDR3 has 15 residues. The DNA for the CDR3 is TGTGCCAGCAGCGCCGACAGGGCGTACAATCAGCCCCAGCATTTT. The encoded protein is CASSADRAYNQPQHF.

The chain uses TRBV23-1 and TRBJ2-1, with D possibly matching TRBD2 (6 bases). Being an ORF, TRBV23-1 has a function that is uncertain. This CDR3 contains 16 residues. V was trimmed by 3 bases and J by 3 bases, leaving 15 bases between them. The CDR3 loop is CASSHSTRSNYNEQFF. CDR3 nucleotides: TGCGCCAGCAGTCATTCGACTAGGAGTAACTACAATGAGCAGTTCTTC.

This clone was observed a few times. The chain couples TRBV27 to TRBJ2-7; 8 nucleotides match TRBD2. This CDR3 has 14 amino acids. Germline values: CDR1 MNHEY, CDR2 SMNVEV (reference sequence). V lost 4 bases, J lost 4 bases, and 6 bases stayed unmatched. CDR3 bases: TGTGCCAGCAGTTACAGCGGGAGTAGATACGAGCAGTACTTC. Translation: CASSYSGSRYEQYF.

In this sample, this clone turned up a few times. This chain connects TRBV7-8 to TRBJ1-5; D unclear. Trimming left V 0 bases short and J 4 bases short, with 7 bases between. Germline CDR1 SGHVS, CDR2 FQNEAQ. The CDR3 consists of 14 residues. The CDR3 DNA follows: TGTGCCAGCAGCTTAGCCAGGCAGAATCAGCCCCAGCATTTT. It yields the protein CASSLARQNQPQHF.

The chain combines TRBV29-1 with TRBJ2-1, with D perhaps TRBD2 (5 bases). CDR1 and CDR2 from the germline V gene are SQVTM and ANQGSEA. Between the trimmed V and J ends, which lost 4 bases and 10 bases, there was a span of 17 bases. The CDR3 runs 13 residues. CDR3 protein: CSVARYVGEEQFF. CDR3 nucleotides: TGCAGCGTTGCGCGTTATGTGGGAGAGGAGCAGTTCTTC.

DNA for the CDR3: TGTGCCAGCTCACCACCACGGCCCAGGGGGGAGACCCAGTACTTC. It is translated as CASSPPRPRGETQYF. This sequence joins TRBV18 and TRBJ2-5; 7 bases are shared with TRBD1. The germline gives CDR1 KGHSH, CDR2 LQKENI. The CDR3 spans 15 residues. J lost 5 bases, V lost 0 bases, and 6 bases had no gene match.

V and J are TRBV5-1 and TRBJ1-5; weak D call: TRBD1 (5 bases). This CDR3 contains 16 residues. The V end was cut by 3 bases, the J end by 7 bases, with 20 bases between. Germline assignment: CDR1 SGHRS and CDR2 YFSETQ. The CDR3 is CASSSHVMGGRQPQHF. The DNA for the CDR3 is TGCGCCAGCAGCTCGCATGTAATGGGGGGTAGACAGCCCCAGCATTTT.

CDR3 sequence (DNA): TGTGCCAGCAGCTTGATGCGGGACCAACCAGACACAGATACGCAGTATTTT. Residues: CASSLMRDQPDTDTQYF. The chain is built from TRBV5-6 and TRBJ2-3; the D gene is possibly TRBD2 (6 bases). Germline V gene data show CDR1 as SGHDT and CDR2 as YYEEEE. This CDR3 has 17 amino acids. Trimming took off 1 base at V and 2 bases at J, with 17 bases between the two ends.

This clone has just a few counts. The chain couples TRBV5-6 to TRBJ2-1, with 8 positions matching TRBD2. The CDR3 is made up of 15 amino acids. The trim removed 4 bases at V and 1 base at J, leaving 4 bases unmatched. The V gene's germline CDR1 is SGHDT and CDR2 YYEEEE. CDR3 bases: TGTGCCAGCAGCCTCACTAGCGGTTCCTACAATGAGCAGTTCTTC. Protein product: CASSLTSGSYNEQFF.

The chain couples TRBV15 to TRBJ2-5, with a weak D call TRBD1 (6 bases). V lost 1 base, J lost 3 bases, and 12 bases lay in between. Germline V gives CDR1 LNHNV, CDR2 YYDKDF (reference sequence). The CDR3 contains 15 residues. The CDR3 protein is CATSRGSAGEETQYF. The DNA of the CDR3 is TGTGCCACCAGCAGAGGCTCGGCAGGGGAAGAGACCCAGTACTTC.

This clone was observed a few times. This chain joins TRBV30 and TRBJ2-5; 7 bases align to TRBD1. The V segment lost 4 bases and the J segment 2 bases; nucleotides outside the gene matches: 4. Germline V lookup: CDR1 GTSNPN, CDR2 SVGIG (reference sequence). The CDR3 extends over 13 amino acids. CDR3 sequence reads: CAWTGQTQETQYF. For the CDR3, the DNA is TGTGCCTGGACGGGACAGACACAAGAGACCCAGTACTTC.

Concerning this clone: Other DNA sequences in the sample encode the same CDR3. The chain is built from TRBV5-1 and TRBJ2-7; the D is unclear. Deletions cut 5 bases from V and 1 base from J, with 4 bases between. Germline-derived CDR1 and CDR2 are SGHRS and YFSETQ. This CDR3 comprises 11 residues. In DNA form, the CDR3 reads TGCGCCAGCAGATCGTCCTACGAGCAGTACTTC. Translating it yields CASRSSYEQYF. The complete variable domain, with remaining parts taken from reference TRBV5-1 and TRBJ2-7, reads KAGVTQTPRYLIKTRGQQVTLSCSPISGHRSVSWYQQTPGQGLQFLFEYFSETQRNKGNFPGRFSGRQFSNSRSEMNVSTLELGDSALYLCASRSSYEQYFGPGTRLTVT.

This clone was seen a few times. This chain joins TRBV10-3 and TRBJ2-7, with 8 bases fitting TRBD1. This CDR3 is built from 16 residues. V was clipped by 3 bases and J by 4 bases; unmatched bases: 11. Germline lookup yields CDR1 ENHRY and CDR2 SYGVKD. As DNA, the CDR3 is TGTGCCATCAGTGACGGACAGGGAGGAATCCCTTACGAGCAGTACTTC. Residues: CAISDGQGGIPYEQYF.

The J gene is TRBJ2-3, the V gene TRBV28, with D maybe TRBD1 (6 bases). CDR3 length equals 13 residues. CDR1 is MDHEN and CDR2 is SYDVKM in the germline V gene. V lost 5 bases, J lost 10 bases, and 16 bases lay in between. The CDR3 spells CASSLVSPGAQYF. In DNA, the CDR3 is TGTGCCAGCAGTCTTGTAAGTCCAGGGGCGCAGTATTTT.

The rearrangement uses TRBV5-5 and TRBJ2-5; a possible D gene is TRBD1 (6 bases). Germline lookup yields CDR1 SGHKS and CDR2 YYEKEE (reference sequence). The CDR3 is 18 residues long. Trimming shortened V by 0 bases and J by 0 bases, and 18 bases separated the two germline ends. CDR3 in DNA: TGTGCCAGCAGCTTGGCACCCGACAGGAGCTGGAACCAAGAGACCCAGTACTTC. Translation gives CASSLAPDRSWNQETQYF.

The rearrangement links TRBV4-3 to TRBJ2-1, with no clear D. Trimming cost V 0 bases and J 11 bases, with 11 bases left between them. Germline assignment: CDR1 LGHNA and CDR2 YSLEER. This CDR3 spans 13 amino acids. CDR3 sequence: CASSQEKGLKQFF. The CDR3 coding sequence is TGCGCCAGCAGCCAAGAAAAGGGTTTGAAGCAGTTCTTC.

This clone came up a few times. The CDR3, as DNA: TGTGCCAGCAGCTCCACCCCCGGCGCTAACTATGGCTACACCTTC. This translates into CASSSTPGANYGYTF. The chain recombines TRBV7-9 with TRBJ1-2; no firm D call. Trimming pared 4 bases from V and 0 bases from J, leaving 12 bases between. CDR1 and CDR2 (germline): SEHNR, FQNEAQ (reference sequence). The CDR3 runs 15 residues.

This clone appeared a few times. The J gene is TRBJ2-3, the V gene TRBV7-3; weak D call: TRBD1 (6 bases). The CDR3 is 16 amino acids. V dropped 1 base and J dropped 0 bases, with 11 bases sitting between them. The V gene's germline CDR1 is SGHTA and CDR2 FQGTGA. CDR3 sequence (DNA): TGTGCCAGCAGCTTAATTGGGCAGGGGAGCACAGATACGCAGTATTTT. This translates into CASSLIGQGSTDTQYF.

This clone was observed a few times. The rearrangement links TRBV9 to TRBJ1-6; TRBD1 is a possible D gene (5 bases). Germline lookup yields CDR1 SGDLS and CDR2 YYNGEE. The length of the CDR3 is 16 residues. V was pared by 3 bases and J by 5 bases, with 15 bases between. In nucleotides, the CDR3 is TGTGCCAGCAGCGGGGTCGTTAGGGGTAATAATTCACCCCTCCACTTT. Protein sequence: CASSGVVRGNNSPLHF.

This clone showed up just a few times. The chain employs TRBV29-1 and TRBJ2-7, with a possible D match to TRBD1 (5 bases). Germline CDR1 and CDR2: SQVTM and ANQGSEA. Trimming removed 7 bases from V and 0 bases from J, with 16 bases in between. The CDR3 spans 14 residues. This CDR3 is CSASSTASSYEQYF. In DNA, the CDR3 is TGCAGCGCATCTTCGACAGCGAGCTCCTACGAGCAGTACTTC.

This CDR3 reads CASSTRDRGSEQYF. The CDR3 DNA reads TGTGCCAGCAGTACCCGGGACAGGGGGAGCGAGCAGTACTTC. The rearrangement joins TRBV6-5 to TRBJ2-7, with 11 bases identical to TRBD1. Per germline, CDR1 MNHEY and CDR2 SVGAGI. V dropped 5 bases and J dropped 6; count of bases not matched to a gene: 6. CDR3 length: 14 amino acids.

The V call is TRBV9, the J call TRBJ1-3, with no clear D. The CDR3 sequence is 13 residues long. The V gene's germline CDR1 is SGDLS and CDR2 YYNGEE. The V and J ends lost 2 bases and 4 bases respectively, with 7 bases between them. DNA for the CDR3: TGTGCCAGCAGCGTCCCGGGGGGAAACACCATATATTTT. It codes for CASSVPGGNTIYF.

Here the CDR3 reads CASSLTGNTIYF. In DNA form, the CDR3 reads TGTGCCAGCAGCCTCACAGGAAACACCATATATTTT. The chain carries TRBV7-9 and TRBJ1-3; no clear D gene. Trimming removed 5 bases from V and 4 bases from J, with 6 bases in between. CDR1 and CDR2 (germline): SEHNR, FQNEAQ (reference sequence). The CDR3 has 12 residues.